A single T cell receptor beta chain is shown here with its context. The target antigen is unknown. 60 Vbeta and 13 Jbeta primers were used in PCR. Original processing notes: There were around 80 million unique TCR beta chains by a later count, and around 10 million of them were shared. Measured with immunoSEQ multiplex PCR; TCRdb has only the in-frame clones, and not every one. That table is the source of V, J and clone size, and D and trimming were worked out from the DNA. The table shows 150,000 to 200,000 clones, with roughly 70% occurring only once. These data belong to a study of cytomegalovirus exposure and HLA in healthy donors. For the study at large: An early release of data contained about 85 million unique TCRs, which came from HLA-typed donors. Notes on the study in general: An assumption of roughly uniform sequencing depth across donors underlay the presence/absence analyses. Association of 16,951 TCR beta sequences with HLA alleles was found at 0.05 false discovery rate in a later analysis.

The V segment lost 3 bases and the J segment 4 bases; nucleotides outside the gene matches: 7. The germline V gene has CDR1 SGHRS and CDR2 YFSETQ. The CDR3 contains 14 residues. The source material was PBMCs. This receptor was obtained from a girl aged 5-17 years in good health and CMV-seronegative. The V and J genes are TRBV5-1 and TRBJ2-7; 7 bases are shared with TRBD1. Written as DNA, the CDR3 is TGCGCCAGCAGCTCGTCAGGGACAGCGTACGAGCAGTACTTC. Residues: CASSSSGTAYEQYF.